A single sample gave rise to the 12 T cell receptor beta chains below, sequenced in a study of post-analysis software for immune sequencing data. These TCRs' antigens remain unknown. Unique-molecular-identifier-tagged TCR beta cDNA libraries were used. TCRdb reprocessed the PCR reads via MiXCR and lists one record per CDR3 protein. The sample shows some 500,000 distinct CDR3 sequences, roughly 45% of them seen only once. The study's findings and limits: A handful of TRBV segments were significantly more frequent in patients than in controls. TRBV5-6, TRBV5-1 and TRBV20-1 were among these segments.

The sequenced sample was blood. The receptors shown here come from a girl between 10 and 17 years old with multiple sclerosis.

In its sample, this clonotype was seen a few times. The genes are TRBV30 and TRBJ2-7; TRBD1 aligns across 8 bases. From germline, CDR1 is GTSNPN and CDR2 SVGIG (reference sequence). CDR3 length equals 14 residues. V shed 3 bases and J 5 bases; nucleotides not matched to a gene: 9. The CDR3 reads CAWSPGQGRDEQYF. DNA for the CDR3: TGTGCCTGGAGCCCAGGACAGGGAAGGGACGAGCAGTACTTC.

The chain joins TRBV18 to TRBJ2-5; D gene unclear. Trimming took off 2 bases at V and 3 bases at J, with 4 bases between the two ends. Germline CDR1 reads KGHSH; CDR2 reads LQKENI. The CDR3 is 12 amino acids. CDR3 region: CASSPNEETQYF. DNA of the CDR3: TGTGCCAGCTCACCAAATGAAGAGACCCAGTACTTC.

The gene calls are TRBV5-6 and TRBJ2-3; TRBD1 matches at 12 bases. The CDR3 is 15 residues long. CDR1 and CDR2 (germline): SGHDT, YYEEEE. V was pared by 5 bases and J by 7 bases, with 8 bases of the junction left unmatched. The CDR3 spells CASRAGTGGAYTQYF. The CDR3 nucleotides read TGTGCCAGCAGGGCCGGGACAGGGGGCGCTTATACGCAGTATTTT.

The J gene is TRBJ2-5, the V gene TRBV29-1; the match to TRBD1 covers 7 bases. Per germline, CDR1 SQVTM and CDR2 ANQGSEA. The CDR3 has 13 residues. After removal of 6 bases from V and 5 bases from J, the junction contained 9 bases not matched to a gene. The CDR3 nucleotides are TGCAGCGTGAACACAGGGGTTGATGAGACCCAGTACTTC. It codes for CSVNTGVDETQYF. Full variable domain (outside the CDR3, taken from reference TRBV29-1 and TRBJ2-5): SAVISQKPSRDICQRGTSLTIQCQVDSQVTMMFWYRQQPGQSLTLIATANQGSEATYESGFVIDKFPISRPNLTFSTLTVSNMSPEDSSIYLCSVNTGVDETQYFGPGTRLLVL.

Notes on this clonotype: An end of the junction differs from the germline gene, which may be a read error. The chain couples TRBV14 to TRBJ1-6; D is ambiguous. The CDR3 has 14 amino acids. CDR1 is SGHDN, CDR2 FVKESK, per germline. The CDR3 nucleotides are TGTGCCAGCAGCCAAGAAGCAAAGGGTTCACCCCCCCACTTT. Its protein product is CASSQEAKGSPPHF.

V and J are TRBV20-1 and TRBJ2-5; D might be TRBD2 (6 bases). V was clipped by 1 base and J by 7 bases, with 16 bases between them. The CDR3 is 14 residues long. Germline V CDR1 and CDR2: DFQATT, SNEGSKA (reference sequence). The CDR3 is CSARAEGPGGTQYF. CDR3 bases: TGCAGTGCTAGAGCTGAGGGGCCCGGGGGGACCCAGTACTTC.

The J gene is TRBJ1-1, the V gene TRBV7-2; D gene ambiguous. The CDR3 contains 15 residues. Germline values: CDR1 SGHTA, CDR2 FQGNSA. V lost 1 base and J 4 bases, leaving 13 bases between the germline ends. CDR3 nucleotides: TGTGCCAGCAGCTTAGTGATTGGGTCGGGCACTGAAGCTTTCTTT. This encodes CASSLVIGSGTEAFF.

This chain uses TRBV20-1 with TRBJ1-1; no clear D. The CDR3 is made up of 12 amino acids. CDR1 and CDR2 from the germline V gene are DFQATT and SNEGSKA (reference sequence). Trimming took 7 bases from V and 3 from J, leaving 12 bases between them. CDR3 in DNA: TGCAGTGGATCGGAAGGGTACACTGAAGCTTTCTTT. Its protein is CSGSEGYTEAFF.

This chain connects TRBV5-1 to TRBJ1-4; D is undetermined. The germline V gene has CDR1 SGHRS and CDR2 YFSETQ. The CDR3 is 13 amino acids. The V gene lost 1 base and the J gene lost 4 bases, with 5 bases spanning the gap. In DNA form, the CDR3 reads TGCGCCAGCAGCTTGCGGCTTAATGAAAAACTGTTTTTT. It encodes CASSLRLNEKLFF.

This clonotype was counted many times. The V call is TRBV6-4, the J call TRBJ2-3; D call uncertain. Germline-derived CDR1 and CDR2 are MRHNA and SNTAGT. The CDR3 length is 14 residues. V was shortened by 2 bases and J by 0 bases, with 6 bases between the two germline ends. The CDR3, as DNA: TGTGCCAGCAGTGACGCCCCTAGCACAGATACGCAGTATTTT. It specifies CASSDAPSTDTQYF.

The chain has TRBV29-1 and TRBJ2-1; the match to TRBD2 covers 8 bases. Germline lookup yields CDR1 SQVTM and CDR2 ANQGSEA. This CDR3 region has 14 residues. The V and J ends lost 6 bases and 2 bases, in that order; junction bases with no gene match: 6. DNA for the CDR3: TGCAGCGTCCTAAGCGGGGGTCCCTACAATGAGCAGTTCTTC. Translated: CSVLSGGPYNEQFF.

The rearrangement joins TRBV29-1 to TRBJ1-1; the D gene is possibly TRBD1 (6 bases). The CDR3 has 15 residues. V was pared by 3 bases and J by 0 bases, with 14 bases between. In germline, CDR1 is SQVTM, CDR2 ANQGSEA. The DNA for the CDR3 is TGCAGCGTTGATGGGGACAAAATCATGAACACTGAAGCTTTCTTT. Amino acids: CSVDGDKIMNTEAFF.